The rows below give T cell receptor beta chains drawn from one sample of a study of cytomegalovirus exposure and HLA in healthy donors. The repertoire was sequenced with immunoSEQ multiplex PCR; TCRdb's copy has only in-frame clones and lacks some. The data contain around 140,000 clones, approximately 91% of them singletons. Material: PBMCs. The receptors here all came from a woman aged 40 to 50 in good health and CMV-seronegative. CDR3s include the opening cysteine and the closing phenylalanine or tryptophan. The D gene is left open where the match is weak. Expanded clones get a size class; other rows say once, few or many, or leave the size out.

D | J | V | size | CDR3 | DNA
TRBD1 | TRBJ2-7 | TRBV6-6 | NA | CASRGDRGPFGQYF | TGTGCCAGCCGGGGGGACAGGGGTCCTTTTGGGCAGTACTTC
TRBD2 | TRBJ2-3 | TRBV27 | NA | CASSRRLAGGPDTQYF | TGTGCCAGCAGCAGGAGACTAGCGGGGGGCCCAGATACGCAGTATTTT
TRBD2 | TRBJ2-3 | TRBV5-4 | NA | CASSLAGGVADTQYF | TGTGCCAGCAGCTTGGCCGGGGGGGTTGCAGATACGCAGTATTTT
NA | TRBJ1-4 | TRBV11-3 | NA | CASSLDQTSKLFF | TGTGCCAGCAGCTTAGATCAAACGAGTAAACTGTTTTTT
NA | TRBJ2-2 | TRBV5-1 | once | CASSLLGVGTGELFF | TGCGCCAGCAGCTTGCTAGGAGTGGGCACCGGGGAGCTGTTTTTT
NA | TRBJ2-1 | TRBV28 | NA | CASNLGGYEQFF | TGTGCCAGCAATCTAGGCGGCTATGAGCAGTTCTTC
TRBD1 | TRBJ1-1 | TRBV28 | NA | CASSLIYGGRTGGKTEAFF | TGTGCCAGCAGTTTAATATATGGGGGGAGGACAGGGGGCAAGACTGAAGCTTTCTTT
TRBD2 | TRBJ2-1 | TRBV19 | NA | CASKRLAGGIDEQFF | TGTGCCAGTAAGCGGCTAGCGGGAGGGATCGATGAGCAGTTCTTC
NA | TRBJ2-3 | TRBV5-4 | NA | CASSLLAGYRTDTQYF | TGTGCCAGCAGCTTGTTGGCGGGATACCGCACAGATACGCAGTATTTT
NA | TRBJ1-5 | TRBV7-8 | NA | CASSYSGWRQPQHF | TGTGCCAGCAGCTATTCGGGGTGGAGACAGCCCCAGCATTTT
NA | TRBJ1-2 | TRBV5-6 | once | CASSGPVLYGYTF | TGTGCCAGCAGCGGTCCAGTGCTCTATGGCTACACCTTC
NA | TRBJ1-2 | TRBV28 | once | CASLNTDGSYGYTF | TGTGCCAGCCTAAATACAGACGGATCCTATGGCTACACCTTC
TRBD1 | TRBJ2-5 | TRBV5-1 | NA | CASSLPWDRAYEETQYF | TGCGCCAGCAGCCTCCCTTGGGACAGAGCCTATGAAGAGACCCAGTACTTC
NA | TRBJ2-5 | TRBV5-1 | NA | CASSLAPGGAETQYF | TGCGCCAGCAGCTTGGCCCCGGGGGGCGCTGAGACCCAGTACTTC
NA | TRBJ1-4 | TRBV9 | NA | CASSPFGVRGEKLFF | TGTGCCAGCAGCCCATTCGGGGTGCGGGGGGAAAAACTGTTTTTT
NA | TRBJ2-5 | TRBV11-2 | NA | CASSSLTGSETQYF | TGTGCCAGCAGCTCACTGACAGGCTCGGAGACCCAGTACTTC
NA | TRBJ1-2 | TRBV7-8 | NA | CASSLDSNYGYTF | TGTGCCAGCAGCTTGGACAGTAACTATGGCTACACCTTC
NA | TRBJ2-1 | TRBV29-1 | NA | CSVDSSYNEQFF | TGCAGCGTTGACAGCTCCTACAATGAGCAGTTCTTC
NA | TRBJ2-5 | TRBV10-3 | NA | CAISESVLRTLGLKETQYF | TGTGCCATCAGTGAGTCGGTCCTTCGGACACTTGGCCTTAAAGAGACCCAGTACTTC
TRBD2 | TRBJ2-4 | TRBV11-3 | NA | CASSQGPTSGRAGDKNIQYF | TGTGCCAGCAGCCAAGGGCCGACTAGCGGGAGGGCCGGGGACAAAAACATTCAGTACTTC
NA | TRBJ1-1 | TRBV30 | NA | CAWSVDILTEAFF | TGTGCCTGGAGTGTAGACATCTTGACTGAAGCTTTCTTT
NA | TRBJ2-7 | TRBV5-6 | NA | CASSLGGDEQYF | TGTGCCAGCAGCTTAGGGGGAGACGAGCAGTACTTC
NA | TRBJ2-7 | TRBV9 | NA | CASSRGGDLAYEQYF | TGTGCCAGCAGCAGGGGTGGAGACTTAGCCTACGAGCAGTACTTC
TRBD2 | TRBJ2-5 | TRBV19 | NA | CASSTRLAGVGETQYF | TGTGCCAGTAGTACCCGGCTAGCGGGAGTTGGAGAGACCCAGTACTTC
NA | TRBJ1-1 | TRBV11-2 | NA | CASSLHSRNTEAFF | TGTGCCAGCAGCTTACACAGCAGGAACACTGAAGCTTTCTTT
NA | TRBJ2-7 | TRBV5-1 | NA | CASSFASPYEQYF | TGCGCCAGCAGCTTTGCAAGCCCCTACGAGCAGTACTTC
NA | TRBJ2-7 | TRBV11-2 | NA | CASSLTYEQYF | TGTGCCAGCAGCCTTACCTACGAGCAGTACTTC
NA | TRBJ2-3 | TRBV27 | NA | CASSSPIVGTDTQYF | TGTGCCAGCAGTTCACCTATCGTAGGCACAGATACGCAGTATTTT
TRBD1 | TRBJ2-7 | TRBV6-6 | once | CASSYGGQGRGYEQYF | TGTGCCAGCAGTTACGGGGGACAGGGAAGGGGGTACGAGCAGTACTTC
NA | TRBJ2-1 | TRBV10-3 | NA | CAISERRYNEQFF | TGTGCCATCAGTGAGCGCAGATACAATGAGCAGTTCTTC
NA | TRBJ1-1 | TRBV5-4 | NA | CASSLALPDTEAFF | TGTGCCAGCAGCTTGGCCCTTCCCGACACTGAAGCTTTCTTT
NA | TRBJ1-3 | TRBV2 | NA | CASSESGLSGNTIYF | TGTGCCAGCAGTGAGTCAGGGCTCTCTGGAAACACCATATATTTT
NA | TRBJ2-7 | TRBV2 | NA | CASSDPRGDYEQYF | TGTGCCAGCAGTGACCCAAGGGGTGACTACGAGCAGTACTTC
NA | TRBJ2-2 | TRBV5-6 | few | CATLSAGNTGELFF | TGTGCCACCCTATCCGCGGGGAACACCGGGGAGCTGTTTTTT
TRBD1 | TRBJ2-7 | TRBV29-1 | NA | CSVRQGADYEQYF | TGCAGCGTGAGACAGGGGGCGGACTACGAGCAGTACTTC
NA | TRBJ2-5 | TRBV5-1 | NA | CASSLDLVQETQYF | TGCGCCAGCAGCTTGGACCTAGTCCAAGAGACCCAGTACTTC
TRBD1 | TRBJ1-1 | TRBV7-6 | once | CASSLVRWQGDTEAFF | TGTGCCAGCAGCTTAGTAAGGTGGCAGGGGGACACTGAAGCTTTCTTT
NA | TRBJ2-4 | TRBV6-6 | NA | CASSPGLAKNIQYF | TGTGCCAGCAGCCCGGGACTGGCCAAAAACATTCAGTACTTC
TRBD1 | TRBJ2-2 | TRBV18 | NA | CASSPRQGQAGELFF | TGTGCCAGCTCACCCCGACAGGGGCAGGCCGGGGAGCTGTTTTTT
NA | TRBJ2-1 | TRBV28 | NA | CASSFRGGAGQFF | TGTGCCAGCAGTTTTAGGGGGGGGGCAGGACAGTTCTTC
TRBD1 | TRBJ1-1 | TRBV5-1 | NA | CASSLIGTGETEAFF | TGCGCCAGCAGCTTAATCGGGACAGGGGAGACTGAAGCTTTCTTT
NA | TRBJ1-1 | TRBV4-1 | few | CASSPLLEGNTEAFF | TGCGCCAGCAGCCCCCTCCTAGAGGGGAACACTGAAGCTTTCTTT
TRBD2 | TRBJ2-1 | TRBV7-8 | NA | CASSLAPGLAEYNEQFF | TGTGCCAGCAGCTTGGCGCCGGGACTAGCGGAGTACAATGAGCAGTTCTTC
NA | TRBJ2-1 | TRBV5-4 | NA | CASSEGPSSYNEQFF | TGTGCCAGCAGCGAGGGTCCAAGCTCCTACAATGAGCAGTTCTTC
TRBD1 | TRBJ2-7 | TRBV2 | NA | CASSHPGTGTYEQYF | TGTGCCAGCAGTCATCCCGGGACAGGGACCTACGAGCAGTACTTC
NA | TRBJ2-5 | TRBV6-8 | NA | CASSAFRETQYF | TGTGCCAGCAGCGCGTTCCGAGAGACCCAGTACTTC
TRBD2 | TRBJ2-1 | TRBV19 | NA | CASSMAGGLGMEQFF | TGTGCCAGTAGTATGGCGGGAGGCTTGGGCATGGAGCAGTTCTTC
NA | TRBJ2-7 | TRBV7-9 | NA | CASSLGRGISYEQYF | TGTGCCAGCAGCTTGGGCAGGGGAATTTCTTACGAGCAGTACTTC
TRBD2 | TRBJ2-7 | TRBV11-3 | NA | CASSLVATSGTLQYF | TGTGCCAGCAGCTTAGTCGCGACTAGCGGGACCTTGCAGTACTTC
NA | TRBJ1-5 | TRBV10-3 | once | CASGSDRNQPQHF | TGTGCCTCGGGGAGTGACAGGAATCAGCCCCAGCATTTT
NA | TRBJ1-2 | TRBV15 | NA | CATSRAGPTMGYTF | TGTGCCACCAGCAGAGCTGGCCCCACGATGGGCTACACCTTC
NA | TRBJ2-7 | TRBV4-2 | NA | CASSQSTGTSSYEQYF | TGTGCCAGCAGCCAATCTACAGGGACAAGCTCCTACGAGCAGTACTTC